This T cell receptor beta chain derives from a study of blood T cell repertoires in COVID-19 (dated by TCRdb to 2020 to 2021). Background for the entire study: The collaborator samples originated in the United States, Italy and Spain and spanned the acute and convalescent phases of COVID-19. The material from the prospective study consisted of cDNA or gDNA derived from T cells, B-cell-depleted T cells, or PBMCs. The dataset comprised deeply sampled blood TCRbeta repertoires from subjects exposed to, actively infected with, or recovered from COVID-19. The repertoires were made available in a free public database intended to serve as a resource for research on the immune response to SARS-CoV-2. The samples were drawn from two sources: the first 160 participants of the ongoing ImmuneRACE study, and over 1,000 subjects contributed by 6 global collaborators. Sample metadata almost always included a de-identified subject ID, COVID-19 status, age in years and sex. Where available, HLA class I and class II types were obtained from metadata supplied by the sample provider rather than from assay-based typing. Broader findings and caveats from the paper: Clinical and demographic metadata were provided uncurated, with the amount varying by source and participant.

In the prospective study, participants were roughly 18 to 95 years old, resided in fewer than 25 geographic areas of the United States, and were enrolled through a virtual design. To assign participants to cohorts, the prospective study relied on clinical history that participants themselves reported in a screening survey and a study questionnaire. Recovered participants in ImmuneRACE Cohort 3 were defined by two consecutive negative NP/OP PCR tests, clearance by a healthcare professional, or resolution of symptoms. In the prospective study, whole blood, serum and a nasopharyngeal or oropharyngeal swab were collected from each participant by mobile phlebotomists. Additional blood draws and questionnaires over an approximately 2-month period could optionally be provided by prospective study participants. Before DNA extraction, prospective study blood samples were shipped either frozen or at room temperature.

On this clone itself: It lacks a known antigen. No much larger clone exists at a distance of one base, and base qualities are not known.

The CDR3 covers 12 residues, taking in both the cysteine and the phenylalanine. The entry retains the CDR3 DNA only, 36 bases that are in frame from base 1. Per the germline V gene, SNHLY is the CDR1 and FYNNEI is the CDR2. The junction shows trimming of 6 bases on V and 8 bases on J, plus 13 bases between the germline ends. TCRbeta CDR3 regions were amplified from genomic DNA using the immunoSEQ Assay, a bias-controlled multiplex PCR. The authors' analysis ran thus. The number of nucleated cells in each sample was estimated by amplification of reference gene primers within the assay. To quantify the absolute abundance of each unique TCRbeta CDR3 rearrangement, sequence reads were collapsed and filtered. Productive Simpson clonality was computed per sample as the square root of Simpson's diversity index over productive rearrangements. In its TCRdb copy, this immuneACCESS table keeps in-frame sequences only and misses some clones. Where compared with another copy, unresolved V genes explain less than half of these, and the others have no known cause. The DNA was the basis for D and trimming; V, J and clone size are from that table. The sample table holds 150,000 to 200,000 clones, of which about 72% were seen once. 17% of the sample lies in the top ten.

Sequences were obtained from PBMCs or T cells enriched from blood (not recorded which). The receptor was derived from a woman in her forties or fifties who had recovered from COVID-19. The chain uses TRBV2 and TRBJ1-2, with the D segment identity uncertain. Here the CDR3 is given as CASRADKFGYTF. The DNA reads as follows: TGTGCCAGCAGGGCAGACAAGTTCGGCTACACCTTC.